This T cell receptor beta chain comes out of a study of T-cell reconstitution after alpha-beta-depleted transplantation in children. Unique molecular identifiers were built into the TCRbeta library. TCRdb reprocessed the PCR reads via MiXCR and lists one record per CDR3 protein. The sample has about 230,000 distinct CDR3 sequences; around 12% are singletons. This CDR3 comprises 15 residues. The germline V gene encodes CDR1 SGHAT and CDR2 FQNNGV. V lost 1 base to trimming and J lost 4 bases, with 10 bases between them. The sequence was collected from a human donor who donated a stem cell graft to a child with acute lymphoblastic leukemia. Sequenced material: PBMCs from the stem cell graft donor, taken from the stem cell graft. V usage is TRBV11-2 and J usage is TRBJ2-2; D is unclear. CDR3: CASSLGSFTTGELFF. CDR3 nucleotides: TGTGCCAGCAGCTTAGGATCATTTACCACCGGGGAGCTGTTTTTT.